Listed below are T cell receptor beta chains from one sample, sequenced in a study of beta chain features in type 1 diabetes. Libraries were prepared by immunoSEQ multiplex PCR; TCRdb keeps only in-frame clonotypes and omits some of them. The top ten clones hold around 4% of a sample with about 240,000 clones, about 25% of them seen once. The sequencing input was central memory CD4+ T cells from blood. The receptors originated from a young man in good health. CDR3s include the opening cysteine and the closing phenylalanine or tryptophan. The D gene is left open where the match is weak. Clone size is stated in some rows and not others, as once, few, many or a class when expanded.

TRBJ2-7	few	-	TRBV6-5	CASSYSQGTYEQYF	TGTGCCAGCAGTTACTCGCAGGGAACCTACGAGCAGTACTTC
TRBJ1-2	-	-	TRBV6-6	CASSHQDYYGYTF	TGTGCCAGCAGCCACCAGGACTACTATGGCTACACCTTC
TRBJ2-3	few	-	TRBV5-5	CASSLGQSSTDTQYF	TGTGCCAGCAGCTTGGGCCAGTCCTCCACAGATACGCAGTATTTT
TRBJ2-3	few	TRBD2	TRBV7-9	CASSPGASGTDTQYF	TGTGCCAGCAGCCCTGGCGCTAGCGGAACAGATACGCAGTATTTT
TRBJ1-2	-	TRBD1	TRBV27	CASSLKGAGYGYTF	TGTGCCAGCAGTTTAAAGGGGGCCGGCTATGGCTACACCTTC
TRBJ2-3	-	-	TRBV4-3	CASSQEQHTDTQYF	TGCGCCAGCAGCCAAGAACAGCACACAGATACGCAGTATTTT
TRBJ2-2	few	-	TRBV30	CAWSVNPGELFF	TGTGCCTGGAGTGTAAATCCCGGGGAGCTGTTTTTT
TRBJ2-7	few	-	TRBV10-3	CAISESPGQGTSGSSYEQYF	TGTGCCATCAGTGAGTCTCCGGGACAGGGGACTAGCGGCAGCTCCTACGAGCAGTACTTC
TRBJ2-7	many	-	TRBV10-3	CAISPTSSRYHEQYF	TGTGCCATCAGTCCCACTAGCTCTAGGTACCACGAGCAGTACTTC
TRBJ2-5	-	-	TRBV29-1	CSVEEHGSREETQYF	TGCAGCGTTGAAGAACACGGGTCGAGGGAAGAGACCCAGTACTTC
TRBJ2-7	-	-	TRBV30	CAWSVQGDPEGEQYF	TGTGCCTGGAGTGTACAGGGAGACCCCGAGGGCGAGCAGTACTTC
TRBJ2-6	-	-	TRBV19	CASMTSGANVLTF	TGTGCCAGTATGACTTCTGGGGCCAACGTCCTGACTTTC
TRBJ2-1	few	TRBD2	TRBV14	CASSQRERGGIEQFF	TGTGCCAGCAGCCAGCGGGAGCGGGGGGGCATTGAGCAGTTCTTC
TRBJ2-7	-	-	TRBV6-5	CASRGRRGREQYF	TGTGCCAGCAGAGGCAGGCGGGGCAGGGAGCAGTACTTC
TRBJ2-5	-	TRBD2	TRBV7-9	CASSSYSGRKTQYF	TGTGCCAGCAGTTCGTATAGCGGGAGGAAGACCCAGTACTTC
TRBJ2-1	-	-	TRBV2	CASRGAASYNEQFF	TGTGCCAGCAGAGGAGCGGCCTCCTACAATGAGCAGTTCTTC
TRBJ2-1	-	TRBD2	TRBV29-1	CSVGTGLAGNEQFF	TGCAGCGTTGGTACGGGACTAGCGGGTAATGAGCAGTTCTTC
TRBJ1-6	-	-	TRBV27	CASSLSNQGNSPLHF	TGTGCCAGCAGTTTATCGAACCAGGGGAATTCACCCCTCCACTTT
TRBJ2-5	-	TRBD1	TRBV7-6	CASSLRDRGGETQYF	TGTGCCAGCAGCCTCCGGGACAGGGGCGGAGAGACCCAGTACTTC
TRBJ2-5	-	TRBD1	TRBV2	CASSEKATGGRTQYF	TGTGCCAGCAGTGAAAAGGCCACAGGGGGAAGGACCCAGTACTTC
TRBJ2-2	-	TRBD1	TRBV5-1	CASTRGQGRTGELFF	TGCGCCAGCACGCGGGGACAGGGTAGGACCGGGGAGCTGTTTTTT
TRBJ2-7	few	TRBD1	TRBV7-9	CASSSGSGTGGHEQYF	TGTGCCAGCAGCTCCGGGAGCGGGACAGGGGGCCACGAGCAGTACTTC
TRBJ2-3	many	-	TRBV9	CASSALPRGGGTDTQYF	TGTGCCAGCAGCGCCCTCCCTAGGGGGGGTGGCACAGATACGCAGTATTTT
TRBJ2-7	-	TRBD1	TRBV18	CASAGQGYGEQYF	TGTGCCAGCGCCGGACAGGGCTATGGAGAGCAGTACTTC
TRBJ1-1	-	-	TRBV30	CAWTGGLGNTEAFF	TGTGCCTGGACAGGAGGGCTGGGCAACACTGAAGCTTTCTTT
TRBJ2-3	-	-	TRBV27	CASSLQGTITDTQYF	TGTGCCAGCAGTTTACAGGGGACCATTACAGATACGCAGTATTTT
TRBJ1-2	few	-	TRBV23-1	CASSQSTLF	TGCGCCAGCAGTCAATCTACACTCTTC
TRBJ2-7	-	TRBD1	TRBV4-1	CASSQTTGFQSYEQYF	TGCGCCAGCAGCCAAACGACAGGGTTTCAGTCCTACGAGCAGTACTTC
TRBJ2-7	-	TRBD2	TRBV7-8	CASSLTGGGSYEQYF	TGTGCCAGCAGCCTCACGGGGGGAGGGTCCTACGAGCAGTACTTC
TRBJ1-6	-	-	TRBV27	CASRTLTGSYNSPLHF	TGTGCCAGCAGAACCCTAACAGGGTCATATAATTCACCCCTCCACTTT
TRBJ1-1	few	-	TRBV29-1	CSVPGGVNTEAFF	TGCAGCGTCCCTGGGGGGGTGAACACTGAAGCTTTCTTT